Following are 29 T cell receptor beta chains from one sample sequenced in a study of radiotherapy plus CTLA-4 blockade in lung cancer. Using immunoSEQ multiplex PCR, the repertoire was profiled, and TCRdb retains in-frame clones only, with some absent. The profile shows about 68,000 clones, 70% to 85% of them singletons. This material consisted of peripheral blood, taken from a patient treated with radiotherapy plus ipilimumab. The receptors derive from a human donor with non-small cell lung cancer who had a complete response to radiotherapy plus ipilimumab.

The V call is TRBV19, the J call TRBJ1-5; D unresolved. The CDR3 runs to 15 residues. Germline CDR1 reads LNHDA; CDR2 reads SQIVND (reference sequence). Deletions cut 5 bases from V and 4 bases from J, with 15 bases between. CDR3 DNA: TGTGCCAGTAGTGTTGGTCAGTTTGGAAATCAGCCCCAGCATTTT. Translating gives CASSVGQFGNQPQHF.

The J gene is TRBJ1-2, the V gene TRBV2; D unclear. The CDR3 has 12 amino acids. The germline gives CDR1 SNHLY, CDR2 FYNNEI. Trimming left V 7 bases short and J 8 bases short, with 14 bases between. This CDR3 is CASMWRAGGYTF. CDR3 DNA: TGTGCCAGCATGTGGAGGGCGGGGGGCTACACCTTC.

This clone was recorded once. The chain is built from TRBV1 and TRBJ1-2. TRBV1 is assigned pseudogene status. This CDR3 region has 14 residues. CDR3 DNA: TGCACCAGCAGAGGGACCGTGGATATCTATGGCTACACCTTC. It yields the protein CTSRGTVDIYGYTF.

This clone was found a few times. The chain links TRBV10-3 to TRBJ1-2; D uncertain. The germline V and J ends were trimmed by 6 bases and 4 bases, with 18 bases remaining between them. The CDR3 runs to 15 residues. CDR1 and CDR2 from the germline V gene are ENHRY and SYGVKD. The DNA of the CDR3 is TGTGCCATCAGCCCTTCAATCACGCCGATCTATGGCTACACCTTC. Its protein is CAISPSITPIYGYTF.

The chain is built from TRBV29-1 and TRBJ2-2; D gene uncertain. V lost 0 bases to trimming and J lost 4 bases, with 15 bases between them. This CDR3 comprises 16 residues. Germline V gene data show CDR1 as SQVTM and CDR2 as ANQGSEA. CDR3 region: CSVEDETHTFTGELFF. The CDR3 DNA reads TGCAGCGTTGAAGATGAGACCCATACCTTCACCGGGGAGCTGTTTTTT.

The genes are TRBV29-1 and TRBJ2-5, with TRBD2 matching over 8 bases. Germline lookup yields CDR1 SQVTM and CDR2 ANQGSEA. V trimming: 1 base; J trimming: 1 base; junction bases outside the gene matches: 5. The CDR3 has 15 amino acids. CDR3: CSVEAVREVQETQYF. CDR3 sequence (DNA): TGCAGCGTTGAAGCCGTGCGGGAGGTCCAAGAGACCCAGTACTTC.

The chain joins TRBV5-6 to TRBJ1-2; tentatively, D is TRBD1 (5 bases). The CDR3 extends over 14 amino acids. CDR1 and CDR2 from the germline V gene are SGHDT and YYEEEE. Trimming shortened V by 4 bases and J by 5 bases, and 15 bases separated the two germline ends. Here the CDR3 DNA reads TGTGCCAGCAGCCGCCGGGACCGGATATATGGCTACACCTTC. This sequence encodes CASSRRDRIYGYTF.

The J gene is TRBJ1-2, the V gene TRBV6-1; D remains ambiguous. Trimming took off 5 bases at V and 4 bases at J, with 14 bases between the two ends. The CDR3 runs to 14 residues. In germline, CDR1 is MNHNS, CDR2 SASEGT. The CDR3 here is CASSPREGGYGYTF. Written as DNA, the CDR3 is TGTGCCAGCAGTCCAAGAGAAGGTGGCTATGGCTACACCTTC.

This chain joins TRBV4-3 and TRBJ1-1, with D possibly being TRBD1 (6 bases). Germline values: CDR1 LGHNA, CDR2 YSLEER. This CDR3 is 17 amino acids long. Trimming stripped 0 bases from V and 5 bases from J, with 19 bases between. The CDR3 DNA is TGCGCCAGCAGCCAAGAAGGGATACAGGGAAGTTTGACTGAAGCTTTCTTT. This codes for CASSQEGIQGSLTEAFF.

V gene TRBV30 combines with J gene TRBJ2-1, with 14 bases lining up with TRBD2. Germline CDR1 is GTSNPN and CDR2 is SVGIG (reference sequence). Trimming cost V 5 bases and J 1 base; bases outside gene matches: 7. The CDR3 length is 17 residues. The CDR3: CAWGRGLAGVSYNEQFF. The CDR3 DNA is TGTGCCTGGGGGCGGGGACTAGCGGGGGTTTCCTACAATGAGCAGTTCTTC.

The CDR3 DNA sequence: TGTGCCAGCAGCTTAGGACTCAATGAGCAGTTCTTC. Protein sequence: CASSLGLNEQFF. The chain couples TRBV7-9 to TRBJ2-1; D remains ambiguous. The germline V and J ends were trimmed by 1 base and 6 bases, with 4 bases remaining between them. CDR3 length: 12 residues. Germline lookup yields CDR1 SEHNR and CDR2 FQNEAQ (reference sequence).

This clone was seen only once. The J gene is TRBJ2-2, the V gene TRBV7-2; D is ambiguous. CDR1 SGHTA and CDR2 FQGNSA come from the germline V gene. The CDR3 has 11 amino acids. V was pared by 6 bases and J by 3 bases, with 2 bases between. The CDR3 DNA sequence: TGTGCCAGCAGGTACACCGGGGAGCTGTTTTTT. It specifies CASRYTGELFF.

To note about this clone: A read error may produce the germline difference seen at one junction end. This chain uses TRBV7-2 with TRBJ1-5; D uncertain. Per germline, CDR1 SGHTA and CDR2 FQGNSA. This CDR3 is built from 12 residues. The CDR3 sequence: CASGGYNQPRHF. In nucleotides, the CDR3 is TGTGCCAGCGGCGGATACAATCAGCCCCGGCATTTT.

This chain joins TRBV30 and TRBJ2-5; TRBD1 is a possible D gene (6 bases). This CDR3 has 13 residues. Germline CDR1 GTSNPN, CDR2 SVGIG (reference sequence). Trimming took 8 bases from V and 7 from J, leaving 20 bases between them. The DNA of the CDR3 is TGTGCCGAGGCGTGGGACACCTCTGGGACCCAGTACTTC. It specifies CAEAWDTSGTQYF. Supplemented by reference TRBV30 and TRBJ2-5, the full variable domain reads SQTIHQWPATLVQPVGSPLSLECTVEGTSNPNLYWYRQAAGRGLQLLFYSVGIGQISSEVPQNLSASRPQDRQFILSSKKLLLSDSGFYLCAEAWDTSGTQYFGPGTRLLVL.

This chain connects TRBV29-1 to TRBJ2-4; 10 nucleotides match TRBD1. Germline V CDR1 and CDR2: SQVTM, ANQGSEA. The CDR3 has 18 amino acids. Unmatched junction bases numbered 16, after V lost 6 bases and J lost 2 bases. The CDR3 reads CSVADRGSVLITKNIQYF. DNA for the CDR3: TGCAGCGTGGCGGACAGGGGGAGTGTGTTGATTACCAAAAACATTCAGTACTTC.

This chain connects TRBV9 to TRBJ2-7, with 9 nucleotides matching TRBD1. V lost 3 bases, J lost 12 bases, and 13 bases stayed unmatched. Germline V gene sequence: CDR1 SGDLS, CDR2 YYNGEE. The CDR3 totals 14 residues. The CDR3 region has the DNA TGTGCCAGCAGCGAGAGTCCGGGACAGGGTTTCAGGTACTTC. Translation gives CASSESPGQGFRYF.

The V gene is TRBV6-5, the J gene TRBJ1-1; possibly TRBD1 for D (5 bases). The germline V gene encodes CDR1 MNHEY and CDR2 SVGAGI. This CDR3 is built from 15 residues. V was clipped by 0 bases and J by 6 bases, with 14 bases between them. CDR3 sequence reads: CASSYSQGFISEAFF. The CDR3 DNA reads as TGTGCCAGCAGTTACTCGCAGGGTTTTATCTCTGAAGCTTTCTTT.

The V and J genes are TRBV10-1 and TRBJ1-3; D gene ambiguous. The CDR3 spans 13 residues. The V end lost 0 bases, the J end lost 3 bases, and 3 bases lay between the germline ends. Germline V CDR1 and CDR2: WNHNN, SYGVQD (reference sequence). CDR3 in amino acids: CASSESYGNTIYF. In nucleotides, the CDR3 is TGCGCCAGCAGTGAGTCGTATGGAAACACCATATATTTT.

The chain joins TRBV7-2 to TRBJ1-2; no clear D. This CDR3 has 14 residues. Trimming took 7 bases from V and 7 from J, leaving 19 bases between them. The germline V gene encodes CDR1 SGHTA and CDR2 FQGNSA. The CDR3 DNA follows: TGTGCCAGCACCCGAGGAGGTAGGGTTCGTGGCTACACCTTC. Translating it yields CASTRGGRVRGYTF.

This chain connects TRBV27 to TRBJ1-1; the match to TRBD1 covers 8 bases. J lost 1 base, V lost 8 bases, and 9 bases had no gene match. The CDR3 has 15 residues. Germline V gene sequence: CDR1 MNHEY, CDR2 SMNVEV (reference sequence). CDR3 DNA sequence: TGTGCCAGCCACCGAAAAGGACAGGGGAACACTGAAGCTTTCTTT. Its translation is CASHRKGQGNTEAFF.

CDR3 in amino acids: CERRGRTDTQYF. CDR3 nucleotides: TGTGAAAGGCGGGGGCGCACAGATACGCAGTATTTT. The V call is TRBV27, the J call TRBJ2-3; D is possibly TRBD2 (7 bases). Per germline, CDR1 MNHEY and CDR2 SMNVEV (reference sequence). The CDR3 covers 12 residues.

The CDR3 is CSVGGQGSKNIQYF. DNA for the CDR3: TGCAGCGTGGGGGGACAGGGGTCCAAAAACATTCAGTACTTC. The chain employs TRBV29-1 and TRBJ2-4, with 10 bases that match TRBD1. The J segment lost 2 bases and the V segment lost 6 bases, leaving 4 bases of the junction unmatched. Germline loops: CDR1 SQVTM, CDR2 ANQGSEA. The CDR3 is made up of 14 amino acids.

The CDR3 bases are TGTGCCAGCAGCTTAGGACGACCCTTTTCTAACTATGGCTACACCTTC. It translates to CASSLGRPFSNYGYTF. The chain links TRBV13 to TRBJ1-2; D gene uncertain. V was trimmed by 0 bases and J by 0 bases, leaving 11 bases between them. CDR3 length: 16 amino acids. Germline V CDR1 and CDR2: PRHDT, FYEKMQ (reference sequence). Drawing the rest from reference TRBV13 and TRBJ1-2, the complete variable domain is AAGVIQSPRHLIKEKRETATLKCYPIPRHDTVYWYQQGPGQDPQFLISFYEKMQSDKGSIPDRFSAQQFSDYHSELNMSSLELGDSALYFCASSLGRPFSNYGYTFGSGTRLTVV.

This clone was seen only once. Here the CDR3 DNA reads TGTGCCAGCACTCCCCGACAGGGAGGTGATGGCTACACCTTC. This encodes CASTPRQGGDGYTF. The chain carries TRBV2 and TRBJ1-2; 7 nucleotides align to TRBD1. Germline V gene data show CDR1 as SNHLY and CDR2 as FYNNEI. V lost 7 bases and J lost 6; bases outside the gene matches: 11. The CDR3 is made up of 14 amino acids.

The chain combines TRBV5-1 with TRBJ2-3; 7 bases match TRBD1. The CDR3 spans 16 residues. V shed 2 bases and J 3 bases; nucleotides not matched to a gene: 9. Germline V gene lookup returns CDR1 SGHRS and CDR2 YFSETQ. CDR3 protein: CASSFYRGFETDTQYF. In DNA form, the CDR3 reads TGCGCCAGCAGCTTCTACAGGGGATTCGAAACAGATACGCAGTATTTT.

This chain connects TRBV5-6 to TRBJ2-1, with D perhaps matching TRBD2 (6 bases). Looked up from germline, CDR1 is SGHDT and CDR2 is YYEEEE. The V and J ends lost 6 bases and 8 bases respectively, with 27 bases between them. The CDR3 consists of 17 residues. This CDR3 is CASNLVGTWGVLDEQFF. The CDR3 bases are TGTGCCAGCAACTTAGTGGGTACCTGGGGGGTATTGGATGAGCAGTTCTTC.

There are many counts of this clone. The chain combines TRBV15 with TRBJ1-2, with 9 bases that match TRBD1. J lost 4 bases, V lost 2 bases, and 14 bases had no gene match. This CDR3 contains 18 residues. Germline V lookup: CDR1 LNHNV, CDR2 YYDKDF (reference sequence). CDR3 coding DNA: TGTGCCACCAGCAGACCGATACGGGACAGGGTGGGAGGCTATGGCTACACCTTC. This gives the protein CATSRPIRDRVGGYGYTF.

This rearrangement joins TRBV6-5 to TRBJ1-1; 9 nucleotides align to TRBD1. CDR3 length equals 14 residues. CDR1 is MNHEY and CDR2 is SVGAGI in the germline V gene. After removal of 5 bases from V and 1 base from J, the junction contained 2 bases not matched to a gene. CDR3 sequence (DNA): TGTGCCAGCAGTCGGGACAGGGAGAACACTGAAGCTTTCTTT. Translation: CASSRDRENTEAFF.

The J gene is TRBJ1-1, the V gene TRBV5-1, with D unclear. The CDR3 totals 14 residues. Germline V CDR1 and CDR2: SGHRS, YFSETQ. V was shortened by 3 bases and J by 1 base, with 10 bases between the two germline ends. CDR3 bases: TGCGCCAGCAGCTCCCAGACCGGGAACACTGAAGCTTTCTTT. Amino acids: CASSSQTGNTEAFF.